This is a list of T cell receptor beta chains from one sample in a study of siplizumab effects on memory and regulatory T cells. The table came from immunoSEQ multiplex PCR; TCRdb's copy has only in-frame clones and leaves some out. This table holds more than 75,000 clones, more than 85% found once. Specimen: CD8+ T cells sorted from blood. These TCRs come from a human donor in good health. CDR3s leave out the opening cysteine and the closing phenylalanine or tryptophan. Fields, in order: J gene, V gene, CDR3 protein.

TRBJ1-2 TRBV30 AWTPILRDGGYT
TRBJ2-3 TRBV29-1 YVQARADTQY
TRBJ2-5 TRBV28 ASSLTGEIETQY
TRBJ2-5 TRBV5-1 ASSWGGSQETQY
TRBJ2-5 TRBV5-6 ASSLYQGPQETQY
TRBJ1-5 TRBV27 ASSLIQGDNQPQH
TRBJ2-3 TRBV7-3 ASSPSVSTDTQY
TRBJ1-2 TRBV4-1 ASSHPGTGTYGYT
TRBJ2-2 TRBV5-5 ASSTDRGLDTGELF
TRBJ2-3 TRBV6-5 ASGTSGGTDTQY
TRBJ1-1 TRBV13 ASSLYSQEAF
TRBJ2-3 TRBV7-6 ASSPGVEDTQY
TRBJ2-1 TRBV30 AWRLAGVGYNEQF
TRBJ2-7 TRBV5-6 ASSPGGGDYEQY
TRBJ1-5 TRBV10-3 AISDPNKPPGNQPQH
TRBJ1-1 TRBV6-5 ASSPGNTEAF
TRBJ2-7 TRBV14 ASSQMRGDTYEQY
TRBJ1-4 TRBV9 ASSGGGATNEKLF
TRBJ2-7 TRBV7-9 ASSQTWDRTLSSYEQY
TRBJ1-1 TRBV5-5 ASSLGPGANTEAF
TRBJ2-1 TRBV13 ASSYQGSESYNEQF
TRBJ2-1 TRBV19 ASPRTGAF
TRBJ2-7 TRBV7-3 ASSQGTATYYEQY
TRBJ2-2 TRBV9 ASSRTSGGIHTGELF
TRBJ2-7 TRBV4-1 ASSHPGQPFYEQY
TRBJ2-1 TRBV27 ASSWTGTVLAGGGGYNEQF
TRBJ1-6 TRBV10-2 ASSGTPNNSPLH
TRBJ1-1 TRBV4-1 ASRPVEGTEAF
TRBJ2-2 TRBV5-1 ASSLAPGELF
TRBJ1-5 TRBV27 ASRDRGYSNQPQH
TRBJ2-7 TRBV4-2 ASSSRESYEQY
TRBJ1-6 TRBV28 ASSLEGLGSYNSPLH
TRBJ2-7 TRBV11-2 ASSPQGGAVSDEQY
TRBJ2-2 TRBV28 ASSLAQWAIGELF
TRBJ1-4 TRBV5-8 ASSAPLSSSNEKLF
TRBJ2-7 TRBV5-4 ASSLAMGYEQY
TRBJ2-1 TRBV4-2 ASSPPLGNEQF
TRBJ2-1 TRBV13 ASSGRLRAGEQF
TRBJ1-1 TRBV5-6 ASSLGQSEAF
TRBJ2-7 TRBV4-1 ASSQEYRDPYEQY
TRBJ2-7 TRBV4-1 ASSHTGTGFYEQY
TRBJ1-6 TRBV7-2 ASSLGTQGSPLH
TRBJ1-2 TRBV30 GWTAPYGYT
TRBJ2-3 TRBV2 ASSSRGSGYTDTQY
TRBJ2-1 TRBV19 ASSSKTSGGPNEQF
TRBJ2-7 TRBV5-1 ASSPGVGQSAYEQY
TRBJ1-1 TRBV7-5 ARSPMNTEAF
TRBJ1-5 TRBV5-6 ASSSGGIQPQH
TRBJ2-1 TRBV29-1 SVAGGYNEQF
TRBJ2-5 TRBV27 ASSLSDGETQY
TRBJ2-2 TRBV4-1 ASSQEMGSRTGELF
TRBJ2-1 TRBV4-3 ASSQGTSGSNEQF
TRBJ2-7 TRBV4-3 ASSQDLRDSYEQY
TRBJ2-7 TRBV11-2 ASGDGYEQY
TRBJ1-1 TRBV7-8 ASSHDRFPRDTEAF
- TRBV5-1 ASSFDSREQY